The rows below give T cell receptor beta chains drawn from one sample of a study of cytomegalovirus exposure and HLA in healthy donors. TCRdb's table, derived via immunoSEQ multiplex PCR, lists solely in-frame clones and lacks some. The sample has 150,000 to 200,000 clones, around nine tenths seen once. The sample taken for sequencing was PBMCs. These receptors came from a woman aged 18-29 years in good health and CMV-seronegative. The CDR3 runs from the conserved cysteine through the conserved F or W. A D gene is named only where the DNA matches it firmly. Some rows have no size entry. The others give once, few or many, or a class for an expanded clone.

abundance | d_gene | j_gene | v_gene | CDR3nt | CDR3aa
NA | NA | TRBJ2-1 | TRBV25-1 | TGTGCCAGCAGTGTCCCGGAGGACGGATACAATGAGCAGTTCTTC | CASSVPEDGYNEQFF
NA | TRBD2 | TRBJ2-2 | TRBV19 | TGTGCCAGTAGCAAAAGCGGGAGAGCAGGGTACACCGGGGAGCTGTTTTTT | CASSKSGRAGYTGELFF
NA | NA | TRBJ2-1 | TRBV2 | TGTGCCAGCAGTGAAGAGCCGGCCATGCCGACGGGGTTCTTC | CASSEEPAMPTGFF
NA | TRBD1 | TRBJ2-7 | TRBV6-5 | TGTGCCAGCAGTCACCGGGACAGGGGACACGAGCAGTACTTC | CASSHRDRGHEQYF
once | NA | TRBJ1-3 | TRBV7-2 | TGTGCCAGCAGCCCTAGCTCTGGAAACACCATATATTTT | CASSPSSGNTIYF
NA | NA | TRBJ1-4 | TRBV7-9 | TGTGCCAGCAGCCTGGCAACAGGGATGCGTGAAAAACTGTTTTTT | CASSLATGMREKLFF
NA | NA | TRBJ1-2 | TRBV7-9 | TGTGCCAGCAGCTTCGAGGAGGGCTACACCTTC | CASSFEEGYTF
NA | NA | TRBJ1-1 | TRBV11-2 | TGTGCCAGCAGCTTAGTACAGGCTGAAGCTTTCTTT | CASSLVQAEAFF
NA | TRBD1 | TRBJ1-4 | TRBV19 | TGTGCCTCGGTCGGGACAGGGAATGAAAAACTGTTTTTT | CASVGTGNEKLFF
NA | NA | TRBJ2-7 | TRBV7-9 | TGTGCCAGCAGAAAAGAGGCGGCAGATCGGTACGAGCAGTACTTC | CASRKEAADRYEQYF
NA | NA | TRBJ1-2 | TRBV5-1 | TGCGCCAGCAGCGAAGGCGACAGTGGCTATGGCTACACCTTC | CASSEGDSGYGYTF
NA | NA | TRBJ1-3 | TRBV12-5 | TGTGCTAGTGGTTTGGCAGGCCGAAACACCATATATTTT | CASGLAGRNTIYF
NA | NA | TRBJ2-1 | TRBV4-3 | TGCGCCAGCAGCCAAGTAGCAGTTGATGGAAATGAGCAGTTCTTC | CASSQVAVDGNEQFF
NA | NA | TRBJ2-1 | TRBV30 | TGTGCCTGGAGTGGGGGACAAAGCTCCTACAATGAGCAGTTCTTC | CAWSGGQSSYNEQFF
NA | TRBD1 | TRBJ2-1 | TRBV7-3 | TGTGCCAGCAGCTCACAGGGGGTCAATGAGCAGTTCTTC | CASSSQGVNEQFF
NA | TRBD1 | TRBJ1-2 | TRBV7-9 | TGTGCCAGCAGCTTAAGGGGGCAGGACTATGGCTACACCTTC | CASSLRGQDYGYTF
NA | NA | TRBJ1-5 | TRBV5-1 | TGCGCCAGCAGCTTGGATCAGGGTCAGCCCCAGCATTTT | CASSLDQGQPQHF
NA | NA | TRBJ2-7 | TRBV30 | TGTGCCTGGAGTGGGCAGTCAATGTACTACGAGCAGTACTTC | CAWSGQSMYYEQYF
NA | TRBD1 | TRBJ1-5 | TRBV19 | TGTGCCAGTAGTGGGACAGGGGATAAGCCCCAGCATTTT | CASSGTGDKPQHF
NA | NA | TRBJ2-1 | TRBV30 | TGTGCCTGGAGTGTAAAGAGGTCGGGGGATCCCCCCGCCTACAATGAGCAGTTCTTC | CAWSVKRSGDPPAYNEQFF